This TCR beta chain was identified during a study of CD8+CD57+ T cells in acquired aplastic anemia. Study-level background: On average, sorted CD4+ and CD8+ cells gave 2.5 to 4 ug of DNA.

Sequenced patients had shown CD8+CD57+ cell expansion by flow cytometry. Every patient was diagnosed with severe acquired aplastic anemia. Sampling of blood occurred while the patients had still received no therapy. Profiles of TCR beta VDJ and CDR3 were generated from a genomic DNA template. TCRdb re-analysed the reads in MiXCR, keeping a single row per CDR3 protein. The table has fewer than 200,000 distinct CDR3 sequences, about half seen once. V was pared by 3 bases and J by 0 bases, with 3 bases of the junction left unmatched. CDR1 and CDR2 (germline): SQVTM, ANQGSEA. The CDR3 has 15 amino acids. This TCR was sampled from a human donor with aplastic anemia. V gene TRBV29-1 combines with J gene TRBJ2-7; 12 bases fit TRBD1. The sample taken for sequencing was sorted CD4+, CD8+, or CD8+CD57+ T cells (not recorded which) from PBMCs. The CDR3 protein is CSVEGTGGDSYEQYF. The CDR3 DNA reads as TGCAGCGTTGAGGGGACAGGGGGCGACTCCTACGAGCAGTACTTC.